This T cell receptor (beta chain) was identified in a study of T cell changes during pregnancy in multiple sclerosis. The repertoire was sequenced with immunoSEQ multiplex PCR; TCRdb's copy has only in-frame clones and lacks some. The table records more than 85,000 clones, about 92% of them present only once. This CDR3 is built from 13 residues. The V segment lost 4 bases and the J segment 1 base; nucleotides outside the gene matches: 0. CDR1 is LNHDA, CDR2 SQIVND, per germline (reference sequence). As concerns this clone: Other nucleotide sequences from this sample produce the same CDR3.

The chain combines TRBV19 with TRBJ1-1, with 7 bases that match TRBD1. Source: peripheral blood, taken in the second trimester of pregnancy. This receptor was identified in a female donor with multiple sclerosis, enrolled in a pregnancy study. DNA of the CDR3: TGTGCCAGTAGTAGACAGGGGAACACTGAAGCTTTCTTT. As protein: CASSRQGNTEAFF.